This TCR beta chain appears in the sequencing data of a study of T cell repertoires in cytomegalovirus infection. In the study overall: From public TCR beta signatures came an indication of both CMV infection and matching HLA type. General observations from the study: Dominating the ex vivo response were HLA-C-restricted CMV-specific TCR beta clonotypes. Carriers of CMV and the relevant HLA type were discriminated by public TCR beta frequency.

Germline-derived CDR1 and CDR2 are SEHNR and FQNEAQ (reference sequence). This CDR3 has 18 amino acids. V was trimmed by 0 bases and J by 7 bases, leaving 22 bases between them. TCRdb independently ran MiXCR on the reads; one entry per CDR3 protein. This table has roughly 320,000 distinct CDR3 sequences, about 8.8% appearing once. Comments on this clonotype: The target antigen is unknown.

V and J are TRBV7-9 and TRBJ2-1; TRBD2 is a possible D gene (5 bases). The sequenced sample was PBMCs. This TCR derives from a human donor in good health (CMV status not recorded). Some clones in this sample may be carry-over from other donors' samples. The CDR3 loop is CASSLALIRGGTGNEQFF. The CDR3 DNA follows: TGTGCCAGCAGCTTAGCCCTAATCCGTGGCGGAACGGGAAATGAGCAGTTCTTC.